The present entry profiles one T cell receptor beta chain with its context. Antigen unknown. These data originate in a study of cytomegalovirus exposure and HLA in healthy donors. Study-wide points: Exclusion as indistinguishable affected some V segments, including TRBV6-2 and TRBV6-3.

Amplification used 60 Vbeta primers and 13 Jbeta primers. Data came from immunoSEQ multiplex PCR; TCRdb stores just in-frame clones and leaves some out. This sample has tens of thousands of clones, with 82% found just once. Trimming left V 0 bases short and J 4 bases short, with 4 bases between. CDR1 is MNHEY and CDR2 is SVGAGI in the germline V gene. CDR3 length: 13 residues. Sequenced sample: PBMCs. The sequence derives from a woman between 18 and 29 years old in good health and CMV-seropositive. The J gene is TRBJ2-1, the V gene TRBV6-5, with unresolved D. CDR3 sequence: CASSYSAYNEQFF. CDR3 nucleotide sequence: TGTGCCAGCAGTTACTCAGCGTACAATGAGCAGTTCTTC.